These 31 T cell receptor beta chains came from one sample sequenced in a study of OX40 agonist ivuxolimab in advanced cancers. Clones were read by immunoSEQ multiplex PCR, and TCRdb kept only the in-frame ones, dropping some. Of about 92,000 clones in the sample, roughly 88% are singletons; the top ten hold less than 0.35%. The specimen comprised CD4+ or CD8+ T cells sorted from blood, sampled in a trial of the OX40 agonist ivuxolimab. The receptors come from an adult with an advanced solid tumor such as melanoma, head and neck, liver or kidney cancer.

In the case of this clone: Mismatch with germline at one junction end may stem from a read error. The rearrangement joins TRBV5-1 to TRBJ2-1; 13 positions match TRBD2. Germline V gene lookup returns CDR1 SGHRS and CDR2 YFSETQ. This CDR3 is 17 amino acids long. The chain's CDR3 is CASSLGLAGISYNEQFF. The CDR3 DNA reads as TGCGCCAGCAGTTTGGGACTAGCGGGAATCTCCTACAATGAGCAGTTCTTC.

This clone was seen just once. This chain connects TRBV6-5 to TRBJ2-7; 7 nucleotides agree with TRBD1. The CDR3 consists of 14 residues. Germline V lookup: CDR1 MNHEY, CDR2 SVGAGI. With V trimmed by 6 bases and J by 2 bases, 7 bases remained unmatched. Here the CDR3 DNA reads TGTGCCAGCAGCATGAAACAGGGGCCCTACGAGCAGTACTTC. This encodes CASSMKQGPYEQYF.

The CDR3 DNA follows: TGTGCCAGCAGCTTACTCTTTTCGCGTTCTGGGGCCAACGTCCTGACTTTC. It encodes CASSLLFSRSGANVLTF. V usage is TRBV7-2 and J usage is TRBJ2-6; no firm D call. Germline V lookup: CDR1 SGHTA, CDR2 FQGNSA. The CDR3 is 17 amino acids. V was trimmed by 2 bases and J by 1 base, leaving 12 bases between them.

This chain connects TRBV6-1 to TRBJ2-7; 10 nucleotides match TRBD2. Unmatched junction bases numbered 8, after V lost 2 bases and J lost 4 bases. This CDR3 has 16 amino acids. In germline, CDR1 is MNHNS, CDR2 SASEGT. The CDR3 nucleotides are TGTGCCAGCAGTGAATTAGCGGGAGGTTTCGGGTACGAGCAGTACTTC. The encoded protein is CASSELAGGFGYEQYF.

The CDR3 nucleotides are TGTGCCAGTAGTATAGCCTCCATTTATAGCAATCAGCCCCAGCATTTT. Amino acid sequence: CASSIASIYSNQPQHF. This chain connects TRBV19 to TRBJ1-5, with D unresolved. Germline V lookup: CDR1 LNHDA, CDR2 SQIVND (reference sequence). V was cut by 1 base and J by 0 bases, with 10 bases left in between. The CDR3 spans 16 residues.

The chain is built from TRBV6-6 and TRBJ1-5; possibly TRBD1 for D (6 bases). The V gene lost 6 bases and the J gene lost 2 bases, with 14 bases spanning the gap. Germline assignment: CDR1 MNHNY and CDR2 SVGAGI (reference sequence). This CDR3 is 15 amino acids long. Here the CDR3 reads CASSPSGGRNQPQHF. The CDR3 nucleotides are TGTGCCAGCAGCCCTTCCGGGGGCCGCAATCAGCCCCAGCATTTT.

The CDR3 here is CASSLRGSEQFF. The CDR3 DNA is TGTGCCAGCAGCTTGAGAGGTTCGGAGCAGTTCTTC. This chain uses TRBV6-5 with TRBJ2-1; D remains ambiguous. The CDR3 has 12 amino acids. Germline V gives CDR1 MNHEY, CDR2 SVGAGI. Between the trimmed V and J ends, which lost 6 bases and 10 bases, there was a span of 13 bases.

The chain carries TRBV5-1 and TRBJ1-1; 7 bases map to TRBD1. Germline V CDR1 and CDR2: SGHRS, YFSETQ. The junction had 8 bases not matched to a gene; V was cut back by 1 base and J by 5 bases. CDR3 length: 15 residues. The CDR3 loop is CASSLSGTEGTEAFF. The CDR3 nucleotides read TGCGCCAGCAGCTTGTCAGGGACAGAGGGGACTGAAGCTTTCTTT.

The chain combines TRBV9 with TRBJ2-7; TRBD2 matches at 8 bases. Trimming removed 0 bases from V and 2 bases from J; junction bases left unmatched: 4. The germline CDR1 and CDR2 sequences are SGDLS and YYNGEE. The CDR3 sequence is 15 residues long. CDR3 region: CASSVAPAGAYEQYF. The CDR3 nucleotides are TGTGCCAGCAGCGTAGCTCCAGCGGGGGCCTACGAGCAGTACTTC.

The V and J genes are TRBV2 and TRBJ2-7; D gene unclear. Looked up from germline, CDR1 is SNHLY and CDR2 is FYNNEI. Trimming removed 7 bases from V and 4 bases from J, with 14 bases in between. The CDR3 has 13 amino acids. CDR3 nucleotide sequence: TGTGCCAGCAAAAATCCTCCCGGATACGAGCAGTACTTC. Its translation: CASKNPPGYEQYF.

This clone was counted a single time. The chain links TRBV27 to TRBJ2-3; D possibly corresponds to TRBD1 (6 bases). Trimming cost V 3 bases and J 2 bases, with 15 bases left between them. The CDR3 spans 16 residues. The germline V gene encodes CDR1 MNHEY and CDR2 SMNVEV (reference sequence). The DNA of the CDR3 is TGTGCCAGCAGTTTGGGGGCGGGCGGATTCACAGATACGCAGTATTTT. It encodes CASSLGAGGFTDTQYF.

This chain joins TRBV18 and TRBJ1-1; unclear D gene. This CDR3 has 12 amino acids. The germline CDR1 and CDR2 sequences are KGHSH and LQKENI. V was pared by 1 base and J by 3 bases, with 3 bases between. This CDR3 reads CASSPQDTEAFF. The DNA for the CDR3 is TGTGCCAGCTCACCACAGGACACTGAAGCTTTCTTT.

The V gene is TRBV7-2, the J gene TRBJ2-7; 11 positions agree with TRBD2. The length of the CDR3 is 15 residues. Germline V gene sequence: CDR1 SGHTA, CDR2 FQGNSA. V gave up 6 bases and J gave up 5 bases; unmatched junction bases: 9. The CDR3 nucleotides read TGTGCCAGCAGATTGACTAGCGGGATGGACAACGAGCAGTACTTC. Protein: CASRLTSGMDNEQYF.

The genes are TRBV28 and TRBJ2-7, with D hard to call. The CDR3 has 11 amino acids. Trimming took off 8 bases at V and 4 bases at J, with 9 bases between the two ends. Germline assignment: CDR1 MDHEN and CDR2 SYDVKM. The CDR3 reads CASVSNYEQYF. As DNA, the CDR3 is TGTGCCAGCGTCTCTAATTACGAGCAGTACTTC.

The chain has TRBV19 and TRBJ2-1, with D tentatively TRBD2 (6 bases). V was pared by 1 base and J by 1 base, with 14 bases between. The CDR3 runs 17 residues. Germline CDR1 LNHDA, CDR2 SQIVND (reference sequence). In DNA form, the CDR3 reads TGTGCCAGTAGTATAGTTGCCGCCCGGGGGTCCTACAATGAGCAGTTCTTC. This encodes CASSIVAARGSYNEQFF.

V is TRBV5-1 and J is TRBJ2-5; D remains unclear. The CDR3 length is 13 residues. V dropped 0 bases and J dropped 5 bases, with 8 bases sitting between them. CDR1 and CDR2 from the germline V gene are SGHRS and YFSETQ. CDR3: CASSLETGETQYF. CDR3 nucleotides: TGCGCCAGCAGCTTGGAGACTGGGGAGACCCAGTACTTC.

This chain links TRBV7-8 with TRBJ1-1; D is ambiguous. This CDR3 has 13 residues. V was trimmed by 3 bases and J by 4 bases, leaving 9 bases between them. CDR1 is SGHVS and CDR2 is FQNEAQ in the germline V gene. The chain's CDR3 is CASSFRGSTEAFF. Written as DNA, the CDR3 is TGTGCCAGCAGCTTCCGGGGATCCACTGAAGCTTTCTTT.

V gene TRBV7-3 combines with J gene TRBJ2-3; tentative D call: TRBD1 (6 bases). The CDR3 runs to 15 residues. Deletions cut 5 bases from V and 4 bases from J, with 16 bases between. From germline, CDR1 is SGHTA and CDR2 FQGTGA. CDR3 sequence reads: CASSQQGGVADTQYF. The CDR3 nucleotides read TGTGCCAGCAGCCAACAAGGGGGTGTCGCAGATACGCAGTATTTT.

This clone came up once. The chain joins TRBV28 to TRBJ1-5, with a weak D call TRBD1 (6 bases). Germline-derived CDR1 and CDR2 are MDHEN and SYDVKM. V gave up 8 bases and J gave up 0 bases, with 8 bases separating them. The CDR3 has 13 amino acids. The CDR3 region is CASWDNSNQPQHF. The CDR3 bases are TGTGCCAGCTGGGACAATAGCAATCAGCCCCAGCATTTT.

The rearrangement links TRBV28 to TRBJ2-7; D is possibly TRBD1 or TRBD2 (5 bases each). The CDR3 sequence is 13 residues long. Trimming removed 2 bases from V and 5 bases from J, with 10 bases in between. Per germline, CDR1 MDHEN and CDR2 SYDVKM. CDR3 sequence reads: CASSLSSGHEQYF. Here the CDR3 DNA reads TGTGCCAGCAGTTTAAGTTCGGGGCACGAGCAGTACTTC.

V and J are TRBV30 and TRBJ2-5; 14 nucleotides match TRBD2. CDR1 GTSNPN and CDR2 SVGIG come from the germline V gene (reference sequence). The CDR3 extends over 18 amino acids. V was clipped by 0 bases and J by 2 bases; unmatched bases: 8. The CDR3 sequence: CAWSVGLAGALYQETQYF. The CDR3, as DNA: TGTGCCTGGAGTGTGGGACTAGCGGGAGCCCTTTATCAAGAGACCCAGTACTTC.

A remark on this clone: Other DNA variants within this sample encode the same CDR3. The chain is built from TRBV28 and TRBJ2-7, with a tentative D call TRBD2 (5 bases). V was clipped by 2 bases and J by 4 bases, with 6 bases between them. The CDR3 has 12 residues. Germline V gene lookup returns CDR1 MDHEN and CDR2 SYDVKM. CDR3 in DNA: TGTGCCAGCAGTTTAACGGGGTACGAGCAGTACTTC. Translating gives CASSLTGYEQYF.

The chain couples TRBV2 to TRBJ2-3; weak D call: TRBD2 (6 bases). The V gene's germline CDR1 is SNHLY and CDR2 FYNNEI. CDR3 size: 15 residues. V gave up 6 bases and J gave up 6 bases, with 19 bases separating them. In nucleotides, the CDR3 is TGTGCCAGCAGCGTTTGGGGGAGTGGGAGGGATACGCAGTATTTT. It is translated as CASSVWGSGRDTQYF.

The chain couples TRBV11-1 to TRBJ2-1; perhaps D is TRBD1 or TRBD2 (5 bases each). Trimming cost V 2 bases and J 3 bases, with 11 bases left between them. Germline loops: CDR1 SGHAT, CDR2 FQDESV (reference sequence). The CDR3 has 15 residues. CDR3 sequence (DNA): TGTGCCAGCAGCTTATGGGGGAGTGACTACAATGAGCAGTTCTTC. As protein: CASSLWGSDYNEQFF.

The chain combines TRBV18 with TRBJ2-1, with TRBD2 identical over 9 bases. The V and J ends lost 4 bases and 4 bases, in that order; junction bases with no gene match: 5. This CDR3 is built from 15 residues. The V gene's germline CDR1 is KGHSH and CDR2 LQKENI. The DNA for the CDR3 is TGTGCCAGCTCACAACAGCGGGAGGTATACAATGAGCAGTTCTTC. It translates to CASSQQREVYNEQFF.

The chain couples TRBV5-5 to TRBJ2-5, with D unresolved. Trimming removed 4 bases at V and 0 bases at J, with 10 bases between. This CDR3 comprises 14 residues. The germline CDR1 and CDR2 sequences are SGHKS and YYEKEE (reference sequence). Written as DNA, the CDR3 is TGTGCCAGCAGCCCTACTCGGTACCAAGAGACCCAGTACTTC. It encodes CASSPTRYQETQYF.

This clone was seen just once. The V and J genes are TRBV27 and TRBJ2-7, with 11 bases identical to TRBD2. Trimming at V came to 5 bases and at J to 3 bases, leaving 6 bases not matched to a gene. Germline V CDR1 and CDR2: MNHEY, SMNVEV (reference sequence). The CDR3 is 15 residues long. DNA of the CDR3: TGTGCCAGCAGTCTAGCGGGGGGAATCCTCTACGAGCAGTACTTC. Protein product: CASSLAGGILYEQYF.

The J gene is TRBJ2-3, the V gene TRBV7-9, with TRBD1 matching 8 bases. There are 15 residues in the CDR3. With 7 bases clipped from V and 1 base from J, the junction kept 7 bases outside the gene matches. Germline assignment: CDR1 SEHNR and CDR2 FQNEAQ (reference sequence). The CDR3 spells CASTPGGAGTDTQYF. The DNA for the CDR3 is TGTGCCAGCACCCCAGGGGGCGCCGGCACAGATACGCAGTATTTT.

CDR3 loop: CASRTGLDNEQFF. DNA for the CDR3: TGTGCCAGCAGGACAGGGTTAGACAATGAGCAGTTCTTC. The chain uses TRBV6-6 and TRBJ2-1, with 7 bases fitting TRBD1. CDR1 and CDR2 (germline): MNHNY, SVGAGI (reference sequence). The CDR3 totals 13 residues. V shed 6 bases, J shed 5 bases, and the junction held 4 bases outside the gene matches.

This sequence joins TRBV5-4 and TRBJ1-1; the D is unclear. CDR3 length: 15 residues. Germline V gene sequence: CDR1 SGHNT, CDR2 YYREEE (reference sequence). V was clipped by 7 bases and J by 0 bases, with 16 bases between them. CDR3 loop: CASRSYGQLNTEAFF. The CDR3 DNA is TGTGCCAGCCGCTCGTATGGGCAGCTGAACACTGAAGCTTTCTTT.

The CDR3 spells CSVLASKTYEQYF. In DNA form, the CDR3 reads TGCAGCGTTCTTGCTAGCAAGACCTACGAGCAGTACTTC. The chain employs TRBV29-1 and TRBJ2-7; D possibly corresponds to TRBD2 (5 bases). This CDR3 has 13 amino acids. Germline CDR1 and CDR2: SQVTM and ANQGSEA. With 5 bases removed from V and 2 bases from J, the gap between germline ends came to 13 bases.